A selection of T cell receptor beta chains follows, all from one sample in a study of blood T cell repertoires in COVID-19. Repertoires were generated with immunoSEQ multiplex PCR, while TCRdb's copy carries only in-frame clones and drops some. The sample has roughly 310,000 clones; 85% to 90% are singletons. Sample: peripheral blood. These receptors originate from a woman aged 50 to 60 with active or convalescent COVID-19. CDR3s include the opening cysteine and the closing phenylalanine or tryptophan. Each record gives: V gene, clone size, CDR3 length, D gene, J gene, CDR3 DNA, CDR3 protein. A D gene is named only where the DNA matches it firmly. Size tells how often a clone was seen (once, few, many) or the class of an expanded clone, and some rows leave it out.

V: TRBV29-1; size: .; length: 13; D: TRBD1; J: TRBJ2-7; DNA: TGCAGCGTTGAGGCGGACAGGGTCGACGAGCAGTACTTC; CDR3: CSVEADRVDEQYF
V: TRBV7-9; size: .; length: 17; D: .; J: TRBJ2-4; DNA: TGTGCCAGCAGCTATAGTGACAGAACACTAGCCAAAAACATTCAGTACTTC; CDR3: CASSYSDRTLAKNIQYF
V: TRBV29-1; size: .; length: 10; D: .; J: TRBJ1-1; DNA: TGCAGCGTCGAGGACAAGGAAGCTTTCTTT; CDR3: CSVEDKEAFF
V: TRBV3-1/TRBV3-2; size: few; length: 16; D: TRBD1; J: TRBJ1-3; DNA: TGTGCCAGCAGCCAACGTGGGACAGGGACTGGAAACACCATATATTTT; CDR3: CASSQRGTGTGNTIYF
V: TRBV12-3/TRBV12-4; size: .; length: 12; D: .; J: TRBJ1-2; DNA: TGTGCCAGCAGCTCTACAGGTTATGGCTACACCTTC; CDR3: CASSSTGYGYTF
V: TRBV6-5; size: .; length: 13; D: TRBD1; J: TRBJ1-2; DNA: TGTGCCAGCACCCAACAGGGGTCGGGTGGCTACACCTTC; CDR3: CASTQQGSGGYTF
V: TRBV7-9; size: .; length: 19; D: TRBD1; J: TRBJ2-5; DNA: TGTGCCAGCAGACCAGGGAGGTTAGCGGGACAGGGGGCACGAGAGACCCAGTACTTC; CDR3: CASRPGRLAGQGARETQYF
V: TRBV5-4; size: .; length: 16; D: TRBD2; J: TRBJ2-7; DNA: TGTGCCAGCAGCTCGAGGCCCACGGGAGGTGTGTACGAGCAGTACTTC; CDR3: CASSSRPTGGVYEQYF
V: TRBV7-9; size: once; length: 18; D: TRBD2; J: TRBJ2-6; DNA: TGTGCCAGCAGCTCCCTAGCGGGGGGCCGCTCTGGGGCCAACGTCCTGACTTTC; CDR3: CASSSLAGGRSGANVLTF
V: TRBV3-1/TRBV3-2; size: .; length: 11; D: .; J: TRBJ2-7; DNA: TGTGCCAGCAGCCAAGATGGAGCCAACTACTTC; CDR3: CASSQDGANYF
V: TRBV5-4; size: .; length: 15; D: .; J: TRBJ1-2; DNA: TGTGCCAGCAGCTTAGACTCAGGGTTTAACTATGGCTACACCTTC; CDR3: CASSLDSGFNYGYTF
V: TRBV27; size: few; length: 14; D: .; J: TRBJ1-2; DNA: TGTGCCAGCAGTCCAAGGACAGCTTACTATGGCTACACCTTC; CDR3: CASSPRTAYYGYTF
V: TRBV11-2; size: once; length: 16; D: .; J: TRBJ1-2; DNA: TGTGCCAGCAGCCCAATACGGGGGGCCGGTAACTATGGCTACACCTTC; CDR3: CASSPIRGAGNYGYTF
V: TRBV6-5; size: .; length: 15; D: .; J: TRBJ1-3; DNA: TGTGCCAGCAAGCGGGGCGCGGGCTCTGGAAACACCATATATTTT; CDR3: CASKRGAGSGNTIYF
V: TRBV5-1; size: .; length: 17; D: .; J: TRBJ2-1; DNA: TGCGCCAGCAGCTTGGGCACGTTACGCGATTCCTACAATGAGCAGTTCTTC; CDR3: CASSLGTLRDSYNEQFF
V: TRBV7-6; size: .; length: 16; D: .; J: TRBJ2-2; DNA: TGTGCCAGCAGCTCCCGTCCGAGCGGTGACACCGGGGAGCTGTTTTTT; CDR3: CASSSRPSGDTGELFF
V: TRBV6-5; size: .; length: 15; D: TRBD1; J: TRBJ1-5; DNA: TGTGCCAGCAAACGCCTGGGACAGGGGAATCAGCCCCAGCATTTT; CDR3: CASKRLGQGNQPQHF
V: TRBV19; size: .; length: 14; D: .; J: TRBJ1-1; DNA: TGTGCCAGTAGTATCGGGGGGAGTGGCACTGAAGCTTTCTTT; CDR3: CASSIGGSGTEAFF
V: TRBV7-9; size: .; length: 16; D: TRBD1; J: TRBJ1-2; DNA: TGTGCCAGCAGCCCGGACAGGGGAACGGCCAGCTATGGCTACACCTTC; CDR3: CASSPDRGTASYGYTF
V: TRBV6-1; size: .; length: 14; D: .; J: TRBJ1-2; DNA: TGTGCCAGCAGTGAAGCCAGGCCGAACTATGGCTACACCTTC; CDR3: CASSEARPNYGYTF
V: TRBV12-3/TRBV12-4; size: .; length: 13; D: TRBD1; J: TRBJ1-1; DNA: TGTGCCAGCATTCTTGGGACAGGGACCGACGCTTTCTTT; CDR3: CASILGTGTDAFF
V: TRBV7-9; size: .; length: 13; D: .; J: TRBJ1-1; DNA: TGTGCCAGCAGCTTTAGTGAGAACACTGAAGCTTTCTTT; CDR3: CASSFSENTEAFF
V: TRBV19; size: .; length: 15; D: TRBD1; J: TRBJ1-1; DNA: TGTGCCAGTAGAAACGGACAGGCGAAGAACACTGAAGCTTTCTTT; CDR3: CASRNGQAKNTEAFF
V: TRBV11-3; size: .; length: 14; D: .; J: TRBJ2-2; DNA: TGTGCCAGCAGCCCCCTTTCTAACACCGGGGAGCTGTTTTTT; CDR3: CASSPLSNTGELFF
V: TRBV28; size: few; length: 15; D: TRBD2; J: TRBJ2-7; DNA: TGTGCCAGCGGACTAAGGCTAGCGGGAACCTACGAGCAGTACTTC; CDR3: CASGLRLAGTYEQYF
V: TRBV9; size: .; length: 15; D: TRBD1; J: TRBJ2-1; DNA: TGTGCCAGCAGTGGGGGACAGGGGAAATTCAATGAGCAGTTCTTC; CDR3: CASSGGQGKFNEQFF
V: TRBV28; size: .; length: 14; D: TRBD1; J: TRBJ1-2; DNA: TGTGCCAGCAGTTTAGGGGGACAGGGGTATGGCTACACCTTC; CDR3: CASSLGGQGYGYTF
V: TRBV5-1; size: .; length: 15; D: TRBD1; J: TRBJ2-1; DNA: TGCGCCAGCAGCAGTACTGGACAGGGGTTCAATGAGCAGTTCTTC; CDR3: CASSSTGQGFNEQFF
V: TRBV6-2/TRBV6-3; size: .; length: 13; D: TRBD2; J: TRBJ2-1; DNA: TGTGCCAGCAGTAGACTAGCCAGCAATGAGCAGTTCTTC; CDR3: CASSRLASNEQFF
V: TRBV29-1; size: .; length: 13; D: .; J: TRBJ1-2; DNA: TGCAGCGGGATTACGGAGGGCCTTGATGGCTACACCTTC; CDR3: CSGITEGLDGYTF
V: TRBV4-1; size: .; length: 16; D: TRBD1; J: TRBJ1-2; DNA: TGCGCCAGCAGCCAAGCCCCGACAGGGGCCGGCTATGGCTACACCTTC; CDR3: CASSQAPTGAGYGYTF
V: TRBV30; size: .; length: 15; D: .; J: TRBJ2-5; DNA: TGTGCCTGGACCCGGGGGGCCTGGCTCCAAGAGACCCAGTACTTC; CDR3: CAWTRGAWLQETQYF
V: TRBV27; size: once; length: 15; D: TRBD1; J: TRBJ2-7; DNA: TGTGCCAGCAGTTTATCCGCAGGGGGCCCCTACGAGCAGTACTTC; CDR3: CASSLSAGGPYEQYF
V: TRBV28; size: .; length: 14; D: TRBD1; J: TRBJ1-2; DNA: TGTGCCAGCAAGACAGGGAATATCCTCTATGGCTACACCTTC; CDR3: CASKTGNILYGYTF
V: TRBV7-2; size: .; length: 14; D: TRBD1; J: TRBJ1-2; DNA: TGTGCCAGCAGCTCCGGACAGGGGTACTATGGCTACACCTTC; CDR3: CASSSGQGYYGYTF
V: TRBV2; size: .; length: 16; D: TRBD2; J: TRBJ2-3; DNA: TGTGCCAGCAGTCTCATGGCGGGAGCTGTCACAGATACGCAGTATTTT; CDR3: CASSLMAGAVTDTQYF
V: TRBV27; size: .; length: 14; D: TRBD1; J: TRBJ2-7; DNA: TGTGCCAGCAGTTTAGGGACAGGGATAGACGAGCAGTACTTC; CDR3: CASSLGTGIDEQYF
V: TRBV6-4; size: .; length: 13; D: TRBD2; J: TRBJ2-3; DNA: TGTGCCAGCAGTGACCTGGCTAGCGGGGAAGCGTATTTT; CDR3: CASSDLASGEAYF
V: TRBV7-2; size: .; length: 17; D: .; J: TRBJ1-4; DNA: TGTGCCAGCAGCTTACAGGGAGGAACTGCAACTAATGAAAAACTGTTTTTT; CDR3: CASSLQGGTATNEKLFF
V: TRBV7-6; size: .; length: 16; D: TRBD2; J: TRBJ2-7; DNA: TGTGCCAGCAGCTTAGGAGGGACTAGCGTGTCCTACGAGCAGTACTTC; CDR3: CASSLGGTSVSYEQYF
V: TRBV6-5; size: .; length: 12; D: .; J: TRBJ2-7; DNA: TGTGCCAGTAGAACAGGCTACGACGAGCAGTACTTC; CDR3: CASRTGYDEQYF
V: TRBV28; size: .; length: 14; D: .; J: TRBJ1-2; DNA: TGTGCCAGCAGTTTGGGGCAGGCCAAGGGTGGCTACACCTTC; CDR3: CASSLGQAKGGYTF
V: TRBV6-2/TRBV6-3; size: .; length: 16; D: TRBD1; J: TRBJ1-2; DNA: TGTGCCAGCAGCGGGACAGATCCAATTTCTAGCTATGGCTACACCTTC; CDR3: CASSGTDPISSYGYTF
V: TRBV6-5; size: .; length: 13; D: .; J: TRBJ1-1; DNA: TGTGCCAGCAGTTACAGAGGGGGCACTGAAGCTTTCTTT; CDR3: CASSYRGGTEAFF
V: TRBV7-3; size: .; length: 13; D: .; J: TRBJ1-1; DNA: TGTGCCAGCAGCATCTTTAGGAACACTGAAGCTTTCTTT; CDR3: CASSIFRNTEAFF
V: TRBV30; size: few; length: 16; D: TRBD2; J: TRBJ2-3; DNA: TGTGCCTGGAGTATGTGGCGGGGGGGAGTCACAGATACGCAGTATTTT; CDR3: CAWSMWRGGVTDTQYF
V: TRBV25-1; size: .; length: 17; D: .; J: TRBJ1-1; DNA: TGTGCCAGCAGTGAATATACACAGGGCGAGGGGAAGAGTGAAGCTTTCTTT; CDR3: CASSEYTQGEGKSEAFF
V: TRBV29-1; size: .; length: 14; D: TRBD1; J: TRBJ1-1; DNA: TGCAGCGCAGCCAGACAGGGAATGAACACTGAAGCTTTCTTT; CDR3: CSAARQGMNTEAFF
V: TRBV14; size: .; length: 15; D: .; J: TRBJ2-1; DNA: TGTGCCAGCAGCCAAGATAGGTTCGGGGAGAATGAGCAGTTCTTC; CDR3: CASSQDRFGENEQFF
V: TRBV7-2; size: .; length: 17; D: TRBD2; J: TRBJ2-5; DNA: TGTGCCAGCAGCCTTAGGGGGATAGCGGGAGGAATAGAGACCCAGTACTTC; CDR3: CASSLRGIAGGIETQYF
V: TRBV28; size: .; length: 14; D: TRBD1; J: TRBJ1-5; DNA: TGTGCCAGCAGCCCCGGGACAGGGAGTCAGCCCCAGCATTTT; CDR3: CASSPGTGSQPQHF
V: TRBV15; size: .; length: 16; D: TRBD2; J: TRBJ2-1; DNA: TGTGCCACCAGCAGAGATATAGCGGGAGCCTACAATGAGCAGTTCTTC; CDR3: CATSRDIAGAYNEQFF
V: TRBV4-2; size: .; length: 18; D: .; J: TRBJ2-1; DNA: TGTGCCAGCAGCCAAGATCCCGCAGCACTAGAGGGGGGGGATGAGCAGTTCTTC; CDR3: CASSQDPAALEGGDEQFF
V: TRBV18; size: .; length: 17; D: TRBD2; J: TRBJ2-3; DNA: TGTGCCAGCTCAACAACTAGCGGGAGCTTATACACAGATACGCAGTATTTT; CDR3: CASSTTSGSLYTDTQYF
V: TRBV27; size: .; length: 15; D: .; J: TRBJ1-6; DNA: TGTGCCAGCAGTTTATCTCCTCTTTATAATTCACCCCTCCACTTT; CDR3: CASSLSPLYNSPLHF
V: TRBV9; size: .; length: 15; D: .; J: TRBJ1-1; DNA: TGTGCCAGCAGCGCGCACCAAGGGGGAGCTACTGAAGCTTTCTTT; CDR3: CASSAHQGGATEAFF